This TCR beta chain stems from a study of a mutant IDH1 vaccine in newly diagnosed glioma. About the research overall: Visits V12 and V13 fell at weeks 35 and 47, respectively.

Specified time point: week 47, end of study. Topical imiquimod accompanied each vaccine dose, which consisted of 300 ug of mutant IDH1 20-mer peptide. The CDR3 sequence is 15 residues long. Deletions cut 1 base from V and 2 bases from J, with 11 bases between. CDR1 SGHKS and CDR2 YYEKEE come from the germline V gene (reference sequence). The repertoire was sequenced with immunoSEQ multiplex PCR; TCRdb's copy has only in-frame clones and lacks some. Among some 25,000 clones listed, about four fifths were seen once. Only one count was recorded for this clone. Its antigen is not identified. This clonotype originated in a man aged 40-49 years with glioma. Some clones in this sample may be carry-over from other donors' samples. The sequencing used PBMCs, collected from a glioma patient whose treatment included an IDH1 peptide vaccine. The V gene is TRBV5-5, the J gene TRBJ2-3; D might be TRBD1 (6 bases). The CDR3 spells CASSLQGRITDTQYF. DNA for the CDR3: TGTGCCAGCAGCTTGCAGGGGAGAATCACAGATACGCAGTATTTT.